Each of the 11 T cell receptor delta chains below was sequenced from the same sample in a study of DNA immune sequencing with unique molecular identifiers. Primers for all 8 TRDV and 4 TRDJ genes amplified genomic DNA in 32-plex. Adapter PCR followed approximately 3 barcoding PCR cycles that attached a 12-nucleotide UMI. TCRdb reanalysed the multiplex PCR reads via CATT. Of under 6,000 delta-chain clones listed, roughly a tenth are singletons. The sample taken for sequencing was gamma-delta T cells enriched from blood buffy coat, or unenriched PBMCs (not recorded which). These TCRs come from a human donor in good health.

The V call is TRDV1, the J call TRDJ1; maybe TRDD2 (5 bases). TCRdb supplies no J gene; here it was assigned by aligning the nucleotide sequence to germline. V dropped 0 bases and J dropped 0 bases, with 20 bases sitting between them. The CDR3 totals 19 residues. Germline CDR1 and CDR2: TSWWSYY and QGS. The CDR3 region is CALGELPPRGSRYTDKLIF. In DNA, the CDR3 is TGTGCTCTTGGGGAACTGCCTCCTAGGGGTTCCCGCTACACCGATAAACTCATCTTT.

Concerning this clone itself: TCRdb has a much larger clone's protein, which differs at residue 11 from the translation of this DNA, likely because of a read error; what is shown is the protein translated from the DNA. The chain is built from TRDV2 and TRDJ1; 9 nucleotides agree with TRDD3. From germline, CDR1 is GEAIGNYY and CDR2 EKD. Trimming took 0 bases from V and 0 from J; bases not matched to a gene: 7. This CDR3 has 17 amino acids. The CDR3 protein is CACDTVRGYGDTDKLIF. The CDR3 DNA sequence: TGTGCCTGTGACACCGTGCGGGGATACGGTGACACCGATAAACTCATCTTT.

The V gene remains uncalled, whereas the J gene is TRDJ1; TRDD3 reflects the table's D call only, with no check against the DNA. The length of the CDR3 is 18 residues. CDR3 DNA: TGTGCTCTTGGGGAACCCCCTATGGGGCTGGGGGAGACCGATAAACTCATCTTT. It specifies CALGEPPMGLGETDKLIF.

For this clone: A read error is the likely source, as a far larger clone sits one nucleotide away. Other nucleotide sequences in the sample specify the same CDR3. This sequence joins TRDV2 and TRDJ3; D perhaps matches TRDD3 (5 bases). The CDR3 runs 19 residues. Germline V gives CDR1 GEAIGNYY, CDR2 EKD. Here the CDR3 reads CACDQIKEEPSWDTRQMFF. CDR3 bases: TGTGCCTGTGACCAAATCAAGGAGGAGCCCTCCTGGGACACCCGGCAGATGTTTTTC.

This clone was seen only a few times. The translation of this DNA and the TCRdb protein of a much larger clone differ at residue 4, probably owing to a read error; the protein shown here is translated from the DNA. This chain's CDR3 is CACEVLLGTTDKLIF. As DNA, the CDR3 is TGTGCCTGTGAGGTCTTACTGGGGACCACCGATAAACTCATCTTT. J is TRDJ1 and V is TRDV2, with TRDD3 identical over 7 bases. J was trimmed by 1 base and V by 4 bases; bases with no gene match: 8. This CDR3 has 15 residues. Germline lookup yields CDR1 GEAIGNYY and CDR2 EKD.

This clone was counted many times. The genes are TRDV2 and TRDJ1, with 10 bases lining up with TRDD3. Germline CDR1 GEAIGNYY, CDR2 EKD. CDR3 length equals 18 residues. V was clipped by 0 bases and J by 0 bases; unmatched bases: 9. The CDR3 nucleotides are TGTGCCTGTGACACCCTTCCGTCACTGGGGGATTACACCGATAAACTCATCTTT. Residues: CACDTLPSLGDYTDKLIF.

The chain has TRDV1 and TRDJ2; TRDD3 matches at 9 bases. In the absence of a J gene in TCRdb, the DNA was matched to germline to assign it here. The V gene end was trimmed by 1 base and the J gene end by 0 bases; junction bases not matched to a gene: 18. This CDR3 spans 22 amino acids. Germline values: CDR1 TSWWSYY, CDR2 QGS. As DNA, the CDR3 is TGTGCTCTTGGGGAACCTGATCTACCTCTACTGGGGGACCACTCTTTGACAGCACAACTCTTCTTT. It specifies CALGEPDLPLLGDHSLTAQLFF.

This clone was counted many times. The chain couples TRDV2 to TRDJ3, with 7 bases identical to TRDD3. The V gene end was trimmed by 3 bases and the J gene end by 1 base; junction bases not matched to a gene: 8. The CDR3 has 18 amino acids. CDR1 and CDR2 from the germline V gene are GEAIGNYY and EKD. CDR3 sequence: CACDPAGDRSWDTRQMFF. In DNA, the CDR3 is TGTGCCTGTGACCCCGCCGGGGATAGATCCTGGGACACCCGACAGATGTTTTTC.

This clone was observed a handful of times. TCRdb attributes to this sequence the protein of a much larger clone, which differs from the DNA translation at residue 3; a read error is likely, and the protein displayed is translated from the DNA. CDR3 amino acids: CARDTGGYRESWDTRQMFF. The CDR3 DNA is TGTGCCCGTGACACCGGGGGATACCGAGAATCCTGGGACACCCGACAGATGTTTTTC. The chain links TRDV2 to TRDJ3; 9 positions agree with TRDD3. Germline assignment: CDR1 GEAIGNYY and CDR2 EKD. The CDR3 sequence is 19 residues long.

Relative to its sample, this clone is medium-sized. The chain recombines TRDV1 with TRDJ1, with 12 bases matching TRDD3. Losses at the gene ends were 6 bases for V and 0 bases for J; bases not matched to a gene: 32. The germline CDR1 and CDR2 sequences are TSWWSYY and QGS. There are 25 residues in the CDR3. As DNA, the CDR3 is TGTGCTCTTGGTGTACCGTACTCCTACTTACGGGGACTGGGGGATACCCCTCACCACACCGATAAACTCATCTTT. Protein sequence: CALGVPYSYLRGLGDTPHHTDKLIF.

On this clone itself: The protein given by TCRdb reflects a much larger clone and differs at residue 5 from this DNA's translation, likely from a read error; the protein shown is the DNA's translation. The rearrangement uses TRDV2 and TRDJ1; D is perhaps TRDD3 (5 bases). Between the trimmed V and J ends, which lost 3 bases and 1 base, there was a span of 14 bases. The CDR3 is made up of 15 amino acids. Germline CDR1 reads GEAIGNYY; CDR2 reads EKD. CDR3 loop: CACDSVGGRTDKLIF. In nucleotides, the CDR3 is TGTGCCTGTGACTCCGTCGGGGGTCGCACCGATAAACTCATCTTT.